This is a list of T cell receptor beta chains from one sample in a study of blood T cell repertoires in COVID-19. The method was immunoSEQ multiplex PCR; TCRdb's version includes in-frame clones alone and lacks a portion of them. The repertoire has approximately 240,000 clones, roughly three quarters of them found once; the top ten carry roughly 4.2%. Sequencing was carried out using peripheral blood. The receptors here all came from a woman aged 40 to 49 with active or convalescent COVID-19. The CDR3 runs from the conserved cysteine through the conserved F or W. D genes are given only for firm matches. The size entry is marked missing in some rows and otherwise reads once, few, many or a size class.

len: 15
abundance: few
j_gene: TRBJ2-2
v_gene: TRBV5-5
d_gene: TRBD1
CDR3aa: CASSLRQGVTGELFF
CDR3nt: TGTGCCAGCAGCTTGCGACAGGGGGTGACCGGGGAGCTGTTTTTT

len: 14
abundance: -
j_gene: TRBJ2-7
v_gene: TRBV4-1
d_gene: -
CDR3aa: CASSQAEKPREQYF
CDR3nt: TGCGCCAGCAGCCAAGCCGAGAAGCCCCGGGAGCAGTACTTC

len: 12
abundance: -
j_gene: TRBJ1-1
v_gene: TRBV30
d_gene: -
CDR3aa: CAWSVWEGAAFF
CDR3nt: TGTGCCTGGAGTGTATGGGAGGGAGCAGCTTTCTTT

len: 15
abundance: -
j_gene: TRBJ2-6
v_gene: TRBV28
d_gene: -
CDR3aa: CASDSISSGANVLTF
CDR3nt: TGTGCCAGCGACAGTATTTCATCTGGGGCCAACGTCCTGACTTTC

len: 15
abundance: -
j_gene: TRBJ1-3
v_gene: TRBV13
d_gene: -
CDR3aa: CASSLRVASGNTIYF
CDR3nt: TGTGCCAGCAGCTTACGTGTAGCCTCTGGAAACACCATATATTTT

len: 15
abundance: once
j_gene: TRBJ1-3
v_gene: TRBV3-1/TRBV3-2
d_gene: TRBD1
CDR3aa: CASSPGQGEGNTIYF
CDR3nt: TGTGCCAGCAGCCCGGGACAGGGGGAGGGAAACACCATATATTTT

len: 13
abundance: -
j_gene: TRBJ2-2
v_gene: TRBV7-8
d_gene: -
CDR3aa: CASSLAGSGELFF
CDR3nt: TGTGCCAGCAGCTTAGCGGGGAGCGGGGAGCTGTTTTTT

len: 12
abundance: -
j_gene: TRBJ1-1
v_gene: TRBV12-3/TRBV12-4
d_gene: TRBD1
CDR3aa: CASSVGEGAAFF
CDR3nt: TGTGCCAGCAGTGTCGGAGAGGGGGCGGCTTTCTTT

len: 15
abundance: -
j_gene: TRBJ2-3
v_gene: TRBV7-3
d_gene: TRBD2
CDR3aa: CASRVSGGAQDTQYF
CDR3nt: TGTGCCAGCAGGGTTAGCGGGGGGGCCCAAGATACGCAGTATTTT

len: 14
abundance: -
j_gene: TRBJ1-2
v_gene: TRBV7-9
d_gene: -
CDR3aa: CASRGLDRDYGYTF
CDR3nt: TGTGCCAGTAGGGGGTTGGACAGAGACTATGGCTACACCTTC

len: 16
abundance: -
j_gene: TRBJ2-2
v_gene: TRBV12-2
d_gene: -
CDR3aa: CASRAYRLSNTGELFF
CDR3nt: TGTGCAAGTCGGGCCTACAGGCTATCGAACACCGGGGAGCTGTTTTTT

len: 15
abundance: few
j_gene: TRBJ1-2
v_gene: TRBV29-1
d_gene: TRBD1
CDR3aa: CSVEAGQGRGYGYTF
CDR3nt: TGCAGCGTTGAAGCCGGACAGGGCCGGGGCTATGGCTACACCTTC

len: 14
abundance: -
j_gene: TRBJ2-2
v_gene: TRBV9
d_gene: -
CDR3aa: CASSPRGKDGELFF
CDR3nt: TGTGCCAGCAGCCCCCGGGGGAAAGACGGGGAGCTGTTTTTT

len: 14
abundance: -
j_gene: TRBJ1-2
v_gene: TRBV5-5
d_gene: -
CDR3aa: CASSPLEVNYGYTF
CDR3nt: TGTGCCAGCAGCCCCCTTGAGGTCAACTATGGCTACACCTTC

len: 15
abundance: -
j_gene: TRBJ2-3
v_gene: TRBV10-3
d_gene: TRBD2
CDR3aa: CAISASGGATDTQYF
CDR3nt: TGTGCCATTTCTGCTAGCGGGGGGGCGACAGATACGCAGTATTTT

len: 14
abundance: -
j_gene: TRBJ1-3
v_gene: TRBV9
d_gene: -
CDR3aa: CASSPPFSGNTIYF
CDR3nt: TGTGCCAGCAGCCCTCCCTTCTCTGGAAACACCATATATTTT

len: 15
abundance: -
j_gene: TRBJ2-5
v_gene: TRBV5-1
d_gene: TRBD1
CDR3aa: CASSTQGGTQETQYF
CDR3nt: TGCGCCAGCAGCACACAGGGGGGCACACAAGAGACCCAGTACTTC

len: 14
abundance: -
j_gene: TRBJ1-1
v_gene: TRBV2
d_gene: -
CDR3aa: CASRLIRANTEAFF
CDR3nt: TGTGCCAGCAGGCTGATCAGGGCGAACACTGAAGCTTTCTTT

len: 15
abundance: -
j_gene: TRBJ2-5
v_gene: TRBV5-5
d_gene: TRBD2
CDR3aa: CASSFAGGNLETQYF
CDR3nt: TGTGCCAGCAGCTTTGCGGGGGGTAACCTCGAGACCCAGTACTTC

len: 16
abundance: -
j_gene: TRBJ2-2
v_gene: TRBV10-1
d_gene: TRBD1
CDR3aa: CASSGYGTGNTGELFF
CDR3nt: TGCGCCAGCAGCGGTTATGGGACAGGGAACACCGGGGAGCTGTTTTTT